This T cell receptor (beta chain) was recorded in a study of shared clonotypes between healthy human individuals. Study summary: Donors, aged 18 to 49, were a couple of women and three men. General study points: Investigators collected only blood, and repertoires in tissues likely differ. Large sequencing depth failed to make sorted-subset sequencing complete, rarefaction showed.

CDR3 length equals 15 residues. Germline values: CDR1 SGHTA, CDR2 FQGNSA. Trimming took off 1 base at V and 7 bases at J, with 17 bases between the two ends. Replicate PCRs from sorted subsets contained around 190 ng DNA, which is approximately 30,000 T cell genomes. The assay was immunoSEQ multiplex PCR, and TCRdb's table has in-frame clones only and misses some. The sample lists around 980,000 clones; more than 75% were seen once. Ten or more counts support this clone. Its specificity is unknown. The chain recombines TRBV7-2 with TRBJ2-7; D unresolved. The sequence was obtained from a man aged 18 to 29 in good health. Some clones in this sample may be carry-over from other donors' samples. The specimen was memory CD4+ T cells from PBMCs. Noted subset: CD45RA-negative fraction. CDR3: CASSLEWSPGREQYF. In DNA, the CDR3 is TGTGCCAGCAGCTTAGAATGGAGCCCCGGACGGGAGCAGTACTTC.